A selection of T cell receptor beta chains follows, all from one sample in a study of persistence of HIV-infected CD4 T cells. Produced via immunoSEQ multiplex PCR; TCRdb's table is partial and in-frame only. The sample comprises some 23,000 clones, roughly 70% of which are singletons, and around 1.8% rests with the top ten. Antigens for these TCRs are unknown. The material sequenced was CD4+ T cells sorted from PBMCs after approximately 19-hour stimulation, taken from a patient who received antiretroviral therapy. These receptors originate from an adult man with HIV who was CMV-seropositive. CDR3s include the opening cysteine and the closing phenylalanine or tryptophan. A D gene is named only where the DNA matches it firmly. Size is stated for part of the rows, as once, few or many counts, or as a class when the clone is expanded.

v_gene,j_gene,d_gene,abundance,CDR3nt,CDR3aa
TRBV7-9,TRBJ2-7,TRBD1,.,TGTGCCAGCAGCTTATACTATGGTAGGGGGACAGAGTCCTCCTACGAGCAGTACTTC,CASSLYYGRGTESSYEQYF
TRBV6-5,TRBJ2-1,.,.,TGTGCCAGCAAATTTGACGGATGGGGCAATGAGCAGTTCTTC,CASKFDGWGNEQFF
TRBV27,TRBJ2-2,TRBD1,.,TGTGCCAGCAGTCCCCGACAGGGTAGCACCGGGGAGCTGTTTTTT,CASSPRQGSTGELFF
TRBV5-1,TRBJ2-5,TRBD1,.,TGCGCCAGCAGCGACGAGGGGGCTAGCTCCCTGGAGACCCAGTACTTC,CASSDEGASSLETQYF
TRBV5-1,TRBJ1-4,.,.,TGCGCCAGCAGCTCAGGAACAACTAATGAAAAACTGTTTTTT,CASSSGTTNEKLFF
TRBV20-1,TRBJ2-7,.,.,TGCAGTGCTAGGACCACATACGAGCAGTACTTC,CSARTTYEQYF
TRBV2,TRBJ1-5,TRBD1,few,TGTGCCAGCAGAAAGGGACAGGGACCGAATCAGCCCCAGCATTTT,CASRKGQGPNQPQHF
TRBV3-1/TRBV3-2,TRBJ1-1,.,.,TGTGCCAGCAGCCAAGAACTCGACCGGGGAGCTTTCTTT,CASSQELDRGAFF
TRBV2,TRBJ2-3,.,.,TGTGCCAGCAGCTCCGGACTGGGTAGCACAGATACGCAGTATTTT,CASSSGLGSTDTQYF
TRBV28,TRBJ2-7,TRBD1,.,TGTGCCAGCAGCACCGGACAGGGGTCATACGAGCAGTACTTC,CASSTGQGSYEQYF
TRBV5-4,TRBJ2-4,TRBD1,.,TGTGCCAGCAGCGCGGACAGGGCCGGAGCCAAAAACATTCAGTACTTC,CASSADRAGAKNIQYF
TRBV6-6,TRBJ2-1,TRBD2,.,TGTGCCACCACGGGGGGGATTACGGGGCAGTTCTTC,CATTGGITGQFF
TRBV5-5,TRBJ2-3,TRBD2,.,TGTGCCAGCAGCCCCCTGGGCGGGGGGGCATCAGATACGCAGTATTTT,CASSPLGGGASDTQYF
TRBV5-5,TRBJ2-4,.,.,TGTGCCAGCAGCTTGTGGGGGGCTACCAAAAACATTCAGTACTTC,CASSLWGATKNIQYF
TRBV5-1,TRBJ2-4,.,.,TGCGCCAGCAGCTTGATGGACATTCAGTACTTC,CASSLMDIQYF
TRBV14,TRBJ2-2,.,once,TGTGCCAGCAGCCAACAACTGCTCACTGCGAACACCGGGGAGCTGTTTTTT,CASSQQLLTANTGELFF
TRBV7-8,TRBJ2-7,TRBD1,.,TGTGCCAGCAGACCTACCGGGACAGCATACGAGCAGTACTTC,CASRPTGTAYEQYF
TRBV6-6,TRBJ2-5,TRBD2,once,TGTGCCAGCAGATCGACTAGCGGGGGGGCTGGAGAGACCCAGTACTTC,CASRSTSGGAGETQYF
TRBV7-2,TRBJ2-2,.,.,TGTGCCAGCAGCTTATCCACGGCAAGAGCCACCGGGGAGCTGTTTTTT,CASSLSTARATGELFF
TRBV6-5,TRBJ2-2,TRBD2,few,TGTGCCAGCAGTTACTCCCGGGGGGGCCATTCCGGGGAGCTGTTTTTT,CASSYSRGGHSGELFF
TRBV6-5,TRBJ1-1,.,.,TGTGCCAGCAGTTACAACTTGGGCACTGAAGCTTTCTTT,CASSYNLGTEAFF
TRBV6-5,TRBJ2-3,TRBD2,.,TGTGCCAGCAGACAGCGGGGGAACACAGATACGCAGTATTTT,CASRQRGNTDTQYF
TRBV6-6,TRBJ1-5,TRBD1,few,TGTGCCAGTGAGGGACAGGGTAATCAGCCCCAGCATTTT,CASEGQGNQPQHF
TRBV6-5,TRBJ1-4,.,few,TGTGCCAGCAGTAGGAAGGTCGTCGGTAATGAAAAACTGTTTTTT,CASSRKVVGNEKLFF
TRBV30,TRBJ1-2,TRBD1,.,TGTGCCTGGAGAGGCGGGACAGGGGTGCCTTATGGCTACACCTTC,CAWRGGTGVPYGYTF
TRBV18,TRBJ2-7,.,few,TGTGCCAGCTCACCACAGTCCTCCTACGAGCAGTACTTC,CASSPQSSYEQYF
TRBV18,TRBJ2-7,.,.,TGTGCCAGCTCACCAAGGCAGGTCACCGAGCAGTACTTC,CASSPRQVTEQYF
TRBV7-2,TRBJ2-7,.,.,TGTGCCAGCAGCCAGACCGGGACCTCCTACGAGCAGTACTTC,CASSQTGTSYEQYF
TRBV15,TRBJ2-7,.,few,TGTGCCACCAGCAGAGATCTGGGGCCCCACGAGCAGTACTTC,CATSRDLGPHEQYF
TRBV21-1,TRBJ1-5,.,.,TGTGCCAGCAGCAACATGGTGGTATATCAGCCCCAGCATTTT,CASSNMVVYQPQHF
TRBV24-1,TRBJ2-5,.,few,TGTGCCACCAGTGATCGCGAGACCCAGTACTTC,CATSDRETQYF
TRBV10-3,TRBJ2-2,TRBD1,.,TGTGCCATCAGAGGGGGCGCGGTTACCGGGGAGCTGTTTTTT,CAIRGGAVTGELFF
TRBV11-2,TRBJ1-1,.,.,TGTGCCAGCAGCATTAGGGGGGGGAATACTGAAGCTTTCTTT,CASSIRGGNTEAFF
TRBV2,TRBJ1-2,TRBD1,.,TGTGCCGGGACAGGGGAAGACTATGGCTACACCTTC,CAGTGEDYGYTF
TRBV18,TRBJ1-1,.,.,TGTGCCAGCTCACCGGGGTTTGCGGACACTGAAGCTTTCTTT,CASSPGFADTEAFF
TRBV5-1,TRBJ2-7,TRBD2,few,TGCGCCAGCAGCTCCTCTAGCGGGGGGACGGAGCAGTACTTC,CASSSSSGGTEQYF
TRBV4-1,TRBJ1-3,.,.,TGCGCCAGCAGCCAAGTAACAGGGACCTCTGGAAACACCATATATTTT,CASSQVTGTSGNTIYF
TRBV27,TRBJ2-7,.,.,TGTGCCAGCACCGCCGCGGCAGGGCTGGGCGAGCAGTACTTC,CASTAAAGLGEQYF
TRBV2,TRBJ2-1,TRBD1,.,TGTGCCAGCAGTGAACAGGGGGCCTACAATGAGCAGTTCTTC,CASSEQGAYNEQFF
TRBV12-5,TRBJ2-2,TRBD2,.,TGTGCTAGTGGGGGAGCGGGGTCGAACACCGGGGAGCTGTTTTTT,CASGGAGSNTGELFF
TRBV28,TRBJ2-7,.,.,TGTGCCAGCACTACAGGGAACTACGAGCAGTACTTC,CASTTGNYEQYF
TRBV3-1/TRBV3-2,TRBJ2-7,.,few,TGTGCCAGCAGCCAATCCCCTACCTACGAGCAGTACTTC,CASSQSPTYEQYF
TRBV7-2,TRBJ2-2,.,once,TGTGCCACCAGCGTGGCGGGAAGGAACACCGGGGAGCTGTTTTTT,CATSVAGRNTGELFF
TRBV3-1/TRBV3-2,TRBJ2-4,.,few,TGTGCCAGCAGCCAAGATCGAGTAGGGGGGGACATTCAGTACTTC,CASSQDRVGGDIQYF
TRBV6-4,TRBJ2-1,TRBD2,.,TGTGCCAGCAGTGCAGCGGGGGGCCCGGGTGAGCAGTTCTTC,CASSAAGGPGEQFF
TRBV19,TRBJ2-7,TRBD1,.,TGTGCCAGTAGTCCCAGACAGGGCCCTTACGAGCAGTACTTC,CASSPRQGPYEQYF